The rows below give T cell receptor beta chains drawn from one sample of a study of T cell repertoires in cytomegalovirus infection. TCRdb called the reads again in MiXCR, with one record for every CDR3 protein. The data hold roughly 500,000 distinct CDR3 sequences, with about 17% observed a single time. Sequenced material: CD8+ T cells from PBMCs. The source is a human donor in good health (CMV status not recorded). Some clones in this sample may be carry-over from other donors' samples. CDR3s include the opening cysteine and the closing phenylalanine or tryptophan.

V gene: TRBV20-1
J gene: TRBJ2-7
CDR3 protein: CSARDLETYEQYF

V gene: TRBV13
J gene: TRBJ1-1
CDR3 protein: CASSPAGTDVITEAFF

V gene: TRBV20-1
J gene: TRBJ2-1
CDR3 protein: CSAREGLLAGDNEQFF

V gene: TRBV27
J gene: TRBJ2-7
CDR3 protein: CASSLFFSYEQYF

V gene: TRBV9
J gene: TRBJ2-7
CDR3 protein: CASSVAGTRTYEQYF

V gene: TRBV27
J gene: TRBJ1-5
CDR3 protein: CASSSSGLNQPQHF

V gene: TRBV9
J gene: TRBJ2-1
CDR3 protein: CASSVFGLAIDEQFF

V gene: TRBV27
J gene: TRBJ2-1
CDR3 protein: CASSLSGRENNEQFF

V gene: TRBV2
J gene: TRBJ2-3
CDR3 protein: CASTPAGYTQYF

V gene: TRBV7-6
J gene: TRBJ2-1
CDR3 protein: CASSLDPPYGGNSYNEQFF

V gene: TRBV27
J gene: TRBJ2-3
CDR3 protein: CASSLAIYSAGSGAILDTQYF

V gene: TRBV4-2
J gene: TRBJ2-7
CDR3 protein: CASSQDAYPLEQYF

V gene: TRBV12-3/TRBV12-4
J gene: TRBJ2-7
CDR3 protein: CASSSGLAVPYEQYF

V gene: TRBV5-6
J gene: TRBJ2-1
CDR3 protein: CASSSILRGNEQFF

V gene: TRBV29-1
J gene: TRBJ1-1
CDR3 protein: CSVEWGSMGTEAFF

V gene: TRBV7-9
J gene: TRBJ2-2
CDR3 protein: CASSLKGLGNTGELFF

V gene: TRBV20-1
J gene: TRBJ1-1
CDR3 protein: CSARDNRVNTEAFF

V gene: TRBV12-3/TRBV12-4
J gene: TRBJ2-1
CDR3 protein: CASSLRGAEQFF

V gene: TRBV6-5
J gene: TRBJ1-1
CDR3 protein: CASSYLKFLLGGRNTEAFF

V gene: TRBV5-1
J gene: TRBJ1-2
CDR3 protein: CASRSDRGGYGYTF

V gene: TRBV12-3/TRBV12-4
J gene: TRBJ1-3
CDR3 protein: CASILRDEGNTIYF

V gene: TRBV7-6
J gene: TRBJ2-6
CDR3 protein: CASSLRHLGQGVGSGANVLTF

V gene: TRBV7-9
J gene: TRBJ2-1
CDR3 protein: CASSHGTYNEQFF